This paragraph reports one TCR beta chain. Its antigen is unknown. Looked up from germline, CDR1 is SGHRS and CDR2 is YFSETQ. The CDR3 sequence is 13 residues long. The germline V and J ends were trimmed by 0 bases and 6 bases, with 9 bases remaining between them. Repertoires were generated with immunoSEQ multiplex PCR, while TCRdb's copy carries only in-frame clones and drops some. This table has fewer than 6,500 clones, around two thirds appearing once. The sample originates from a study of CD8 T cell repertoires and HIV-1 epitope variants. About the research overall: T cells were stimulated with Twenty-five Gag and Nef peptides separately. Autologous T cell-negative cells served as antigen-presenting cells in equal numbers. 1M T cells were kept uncultured as a baseline. Controls were a CMV, EBV and flu peptide pool, Ebola AY9 negative control, and no-peptide well.

The rearrangement links TRBV5-1 to TRBJ1-1, with D maybe TRBD1 (5 bases). The clonotype comes from a male donor with HIV. The sample taken for sequencing was cultured CD8+ T cells derived from PBMCs. CDR3 DNA sequence: TGCGCCAGCAGCTTGGAAGGGGCAGCTGAAGCTTTCTTT. Translating gives CASSLEGAAEAFF.